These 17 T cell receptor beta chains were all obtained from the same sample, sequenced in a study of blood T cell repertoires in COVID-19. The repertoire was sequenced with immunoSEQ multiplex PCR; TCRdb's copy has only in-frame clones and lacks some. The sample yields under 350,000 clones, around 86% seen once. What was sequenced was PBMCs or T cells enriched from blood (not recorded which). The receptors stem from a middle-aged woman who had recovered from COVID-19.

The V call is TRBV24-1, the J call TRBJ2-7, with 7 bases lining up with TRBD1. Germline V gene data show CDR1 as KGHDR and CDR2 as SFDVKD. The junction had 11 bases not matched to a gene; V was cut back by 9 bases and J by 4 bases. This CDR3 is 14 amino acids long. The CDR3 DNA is TGTGCCACCCAGTCCTACAGGGGAGCTTACGAGCAGTACTTC. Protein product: CATQSYRGAYEQYF.

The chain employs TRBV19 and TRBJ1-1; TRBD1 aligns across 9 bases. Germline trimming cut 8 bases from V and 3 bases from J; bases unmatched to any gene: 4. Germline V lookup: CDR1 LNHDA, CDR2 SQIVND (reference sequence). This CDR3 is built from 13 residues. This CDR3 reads CASGRDRDTEAFF. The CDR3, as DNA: TGTGCCAGTGGGAGGGACAGGGACACTGAAGCTTTCTTT.

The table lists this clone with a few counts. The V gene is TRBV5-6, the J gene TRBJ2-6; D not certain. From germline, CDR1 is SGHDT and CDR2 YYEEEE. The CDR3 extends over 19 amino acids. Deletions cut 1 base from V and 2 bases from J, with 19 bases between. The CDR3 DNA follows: TGTGCCAGCAGCTTGTACGGGTTAGGTGTCCTGGCTGGGGCCAACGTCCTGACTTTC. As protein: CASSLYGLGVLAGANVLTF.

The CDR3 spells CASRASGTGISGYTF. The CDR3 DNA reads TGTGCCAGCAGGGCCTCTGGGACAGGGATCTCTGGCTACACCTTC. This chain joins TRBV2 and TRBJ1-2; 9 bases agree with TRBD1. The CDR3 contains 15 residues. CDR1 SNHLY and CDR2 FYNNEI come from the germline V gene. J lost 7 bases, V lost 6 bases, and 12 bases had no gene match.

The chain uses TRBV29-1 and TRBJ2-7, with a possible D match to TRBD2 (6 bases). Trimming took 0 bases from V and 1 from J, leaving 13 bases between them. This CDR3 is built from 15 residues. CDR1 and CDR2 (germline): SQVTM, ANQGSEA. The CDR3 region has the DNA TGCAGCGTTGAAGATCAACGGGAGATATCCTACGAGCAGTACTTC. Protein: CSVEDQREISYEQYF.

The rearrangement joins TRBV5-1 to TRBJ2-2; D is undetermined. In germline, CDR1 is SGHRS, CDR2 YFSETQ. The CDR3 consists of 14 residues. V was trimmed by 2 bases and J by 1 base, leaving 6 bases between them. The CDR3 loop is CASSFAENTGELFF. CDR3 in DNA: TGCGCCAGCAGCTTTGCAGAGAACACCGGGGAGCTGTTTTTT.

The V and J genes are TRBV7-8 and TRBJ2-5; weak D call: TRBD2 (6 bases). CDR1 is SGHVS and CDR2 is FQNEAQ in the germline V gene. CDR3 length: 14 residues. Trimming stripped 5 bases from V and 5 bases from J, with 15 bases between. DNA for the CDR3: TGTGCCAGCAGCCCTGGGACTTCACGGGAGACCCAGTACTTC. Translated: CASSPGTSRETQYF.

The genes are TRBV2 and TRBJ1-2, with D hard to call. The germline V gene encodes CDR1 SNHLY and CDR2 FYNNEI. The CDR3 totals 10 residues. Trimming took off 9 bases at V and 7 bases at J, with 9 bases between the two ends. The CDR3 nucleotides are TGTGCCAGGCTAGGCGGTGGCTACACCTTC. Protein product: CARLGGGYTF.

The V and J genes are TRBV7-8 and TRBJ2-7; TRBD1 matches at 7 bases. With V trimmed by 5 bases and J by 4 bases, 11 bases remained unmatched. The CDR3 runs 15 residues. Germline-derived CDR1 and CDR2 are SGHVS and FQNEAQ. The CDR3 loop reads CASSQETGASYEQYF. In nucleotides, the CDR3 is TGTGCCAGCAGCCAGGAAACAGGGGCTTCTTACGAGCAGTACTTC.

The CDR3 loop is CASSYLASTEAFF. The CDR3 coding sequence is TGTGCCAGCAGCTATTTGGCCTCCACTGAAGCTTTCTTT. V is TRBV11-2 and J is TRBJ1-1; D not certain. Trimming pared 4 bases from V and 4 bases from J, leaving 10 bases between. Per the germline V gene, CDR1 is SGHAT and CDR2 is FQNNGV. This CDR3 is built from 13 residues.

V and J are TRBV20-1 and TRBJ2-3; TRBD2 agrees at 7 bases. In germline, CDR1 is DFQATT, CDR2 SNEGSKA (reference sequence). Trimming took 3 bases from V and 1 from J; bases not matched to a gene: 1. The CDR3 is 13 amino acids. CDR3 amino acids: CSASRGGTDTQYF. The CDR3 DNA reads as TGCAGTGCTAGTCGGGGGGGCACAGATACGCAGTATTTT.

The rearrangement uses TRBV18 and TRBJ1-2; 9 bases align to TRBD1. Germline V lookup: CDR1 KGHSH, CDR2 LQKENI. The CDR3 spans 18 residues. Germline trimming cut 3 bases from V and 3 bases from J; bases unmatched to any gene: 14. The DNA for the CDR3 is TGTGCCAGCTCACCGCTTGGACAGGGGCTAAGGGCCCACTATGGCTACACCTTC. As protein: CASSPLGQGLRAHYGYTF. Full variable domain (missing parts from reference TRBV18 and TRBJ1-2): NAGVMQNPRHLVRRRGQEARLRCSPMKGHSHVYWYRQLPEEGLKFMVYLQKENIIDESGMPKERFSAEFPKEGPSILRIQQVVRGDSAAYFCASSPLGQGLRAHYGYTFGSGTRLTVV.

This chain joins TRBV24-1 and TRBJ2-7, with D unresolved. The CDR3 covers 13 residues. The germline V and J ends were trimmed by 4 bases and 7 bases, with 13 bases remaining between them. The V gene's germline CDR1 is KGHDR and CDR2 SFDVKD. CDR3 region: CATSDPQDWEQYF. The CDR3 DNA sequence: TGTGCCACCAGTGACCCTCAAGACTGGGAGCAGTACTTC.

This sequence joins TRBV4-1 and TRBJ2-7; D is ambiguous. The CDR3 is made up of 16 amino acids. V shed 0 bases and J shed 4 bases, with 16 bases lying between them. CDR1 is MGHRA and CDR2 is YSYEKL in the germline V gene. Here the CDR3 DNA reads TGCGCCAGCAGCCAAGATCGAGGTCTCCTCCCGTACGAGCAGTACTTC. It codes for CASSQDRGLLPYEQYF.

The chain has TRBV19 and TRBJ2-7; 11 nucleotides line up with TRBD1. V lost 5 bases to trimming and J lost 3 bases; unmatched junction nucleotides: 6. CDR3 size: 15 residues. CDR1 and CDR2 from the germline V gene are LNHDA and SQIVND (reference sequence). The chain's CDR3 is CASSRWTGGNYEQYF. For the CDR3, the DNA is TGTGCCAGTAGTCGCTGGACAGGGGGCAACTACGAGCAGTACTTC.

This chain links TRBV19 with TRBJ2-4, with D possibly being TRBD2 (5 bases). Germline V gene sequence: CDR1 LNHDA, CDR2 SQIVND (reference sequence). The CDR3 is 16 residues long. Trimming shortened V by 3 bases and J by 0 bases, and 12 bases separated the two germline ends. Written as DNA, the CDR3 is TGTGCCAGTAGTATCGGACTGAATCTAGCCAAAAACATTCAGTACTTC. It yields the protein CASSIGLNLAKNIQYF.

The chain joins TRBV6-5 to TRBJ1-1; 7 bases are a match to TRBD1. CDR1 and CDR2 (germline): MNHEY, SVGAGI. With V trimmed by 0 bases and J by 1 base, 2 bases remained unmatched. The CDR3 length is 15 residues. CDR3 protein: CASSYSTGRNTEAFF. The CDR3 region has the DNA TGTGCCAGCAGTTACTCGACAGGGAGGAACACTGAAGCTTTCTTT.